This entry is about one T cell receptor (beta chain). This clonotype was recorded many times. No antigen is known for it. No base quality values were provided; no much bigger clone lies one nucleotide off. Stable Graves' hyperthyroidism was defined as the absence of progression to ophthalmopathy over 18 months of follow-up. Hyperthyroidism patients were aged 18 to 65 years and newly diagnosed, with disease duration of less than 2 months. Patients with uncontrolled infections, other autoimmune diseases, pregnancy or lactation were excluded. Diagnoses were based on clinical symptoms, serum thyroxine and TRAb, thyroid ultrasound and orbital computed tomography. PBMCs were separated from 7.5 to 10 ml of fresh peripheral blood using Ficoll-Paque density gradient centrifugation. Total RNA was extracted using Trizol reagent, and RNA quality was assessed on an Agilent 2100 Bioanalyzer. The data were taken from a study of T cells in Graves' hyperthyroidism and ophthalmopathy (dated by TCRdb to between 2018 and 2020). About the investigation overall: Peripheral blood was collected at initial diagnosis, before any treatment. TCR V-J signatures able to tell the groups apart were searched for in a discovery cohort of around 95 patients, of whom more than 40 had Graves' ophthalmopathy and roughly 58 had stable Graves' hyperthyroidism. An independent validation cohort of under 20 hyperthyroidism patients and roughly 16 patients who later progressed to ophthalmopathy tested prospective prediction of ophthalmopathy. For training and testing, the 80 to 100 patients in the discovery cohort were randomly divided in a 7:3 ratio. Thyroid tissue and blood T-cell repertoires from roughly six Graves' hyperthyroidism patients were also compared in the study. After sampling, hyperthyroidism patients received methimazole starting at 30 mg daily, and ophthalmopathy patients received high-dose intravenous methylprednisolone. The paper reports TCR Vbeta CDR3 sequencing of over 130 peripheral blood samples: approximately 41 ophthalmopathy, some 80 hyperthyroidism and approximately 17 progressor patients. Study-level results and caveats: Sample size was not statistically predetermined, and investigators were not blinded to group allocation. A 13 V-J signature model separated ophthalmopathy from stable hyperthyroidism, with about 90% sensitivity and roughly 81% specificity in cross-validation and 80%/75% in testing. Most expanded thyroid clonotypes (frequency above 0.001) were also detected in blood, a finding suggesting that blood repertoires may reflect thyroid immune responses. In validation, progression to ophthalmopathy was predicted by the model with around 71% sensitivity and just over 72% specificity, a median of about 6 months before onset.

The TCR beta CDR3 regions were amplified from RNA transcripts. For the first round of RT-PCR on the TCR CDR3, the HTBI primer set was used together with the Qiagen OneStep RT-PCR kit. A second multiplex PCR round built the libraries, followed by size selection and purification. The libraries were sequenced on an Illumina HiSeq2000 using paired-end 100 bp reads. The original methods were these. SOAPnuke was used to process the raw data, throwing out any read that contained adapters or uncalled bases, had a mean Phred below 15, or lacked an exact constant-primer or identifier match. COPE v1.2.5 was used to merge high-quality paired reads, and clonotypes were defined as unique nucleotide sequences. Clonotypes were aligned to IMGT TRBV, TRBD and TRBJ reference segments using MiTCR v1.1. The analysis was restricted to V-J combinations with a frequency above 0.0001, which together covered 98% to 99.2% of the repertoires. The TCS score was defined as F50 (clonal expansion) divided by E x V (chaos), with BLOSUM62-based TCRdist calculated between CDR3 peptides within each V-J. Welch's t-statistics and random forest reduced 514 V-J features to fewer than 15, which were used in a naive Bayes classifier (R e1071). TCRdb applied fastp at Q25 and MiXCR to the public reads, then kept only in-frame beta chains. Rows merge per CDR3 protein into single entries with the most common DNA and genes. TCRdb's processing, not the authors' own work, is the source of the V and J calls. This sample holds fewer than 250,000 distinct CDR3 sequences; about 15% were observed only once. Clones ranked in the top ten supply roughly 50% of the sample.

For CDR1 and CDR2, the germline V gene (reference sequence) lists DFQATT and SNEGSKA. V gives up 3 bases and J gives up 0 bases, and the segment between their germline ends measures 7 bases. Measured from the cysteine to the phenylalanine, the CDR3 is 13 residues long. Only the CDR3 region is kept as DNA, spanning 39 bases read in frame from base 1. The rearranged segments are TRBV20-1 and TRBJ2-3; confidence is insufficient to name the D gene. The sequence derives from a man aged 45-65 years with Graves' hyperthyroidism. The source material was blood. The sequenced DNA: TGCAGTGCTAGTTTAGTGAGCACAGATACGCAGTATTTT. Its protein reads: CSASLVSTDTQYF.